These T cell receptor beta chains were read from a single sample in a study of blood T cells in healthy people across ages. TCRdb re-derived calls from the 5' RACE reads in MiXCR, one entry per CDR3 protein. This sample has about 1.4 million distinct CDR3 sequences, with 55% to 75% found just once. Sequencing was carried out using blood. These receptors all stem from a man aged 18 to 30 in good health. The CDR3 runs from the conserved cysteine through the conserved F or W. Each record gives: D gene, V gene, J gene, clone size, CDR3 DNA, CDR3 protein. D genes are given only for firm matches. For some rows the clone size is stated as once, few or many, or as a class when expanded; others skip it.

>-|TRBV29-1|TRBJ2-5|few
TGCAGCGGAGGAAGACCCCAAGAGACCCAGTACTTC
CSGGRPQETQYF
>-|TRBV6-2/TRBV6-3|TRBJ1-2|-
TGTGCCAGCAGTTACCACCTACAGGGCCCACCGGGCTACACCTTC
CASSYHLQGPPGYTF
>TRBD1|TRBV7-2|TRBJ1-4|-
TGTGCCAGCAGCTTAGCGGACAGGGTTTTTGAAAAACTGTTTTTT
CASSLADRVFEKLFF
>TRBD2|TRBV29-1|TRBJ2-3|-
TGCAGCGTTGAAGCGGCTAGCGGGAGTACGGATACGCAGTATTTT
CSVEAASGSTDTQYF
>TRBD2|TRBV10-3|TRBJ2-3|-
TGTGCCATCAGTCGCCCGGGACTAGGAGTAGATACGCAGTATTTT
CAISRPGLGVDTQYF
>TRBD1|TRBV29-1|TRBJ2-7|-
TGCAGCGTTGTCCAGGGGGCTGCGGACGAGCAGTACTTC
CSVVQGAADEQYF
>TRBD1|TRBV20-1|TRBJ1-1|-
TGCAGTGCTAGGATGGGACAGGGAGTCACTGAAGCTTTCTTT
CSARMGQGVTEAFF
>-|TRBV6-2/TRBV6-3|TRBJ2-4|-
TGTGCCTGCCGGACAGACAGCTTACTAGCCAAAAACATTCAGTACTTC
CACRTDSLLAKNIQYF
>TRBD1|TRBV5-1|TRBJ2-7|-
TGCGCCAGCAGCGTTAGGACAGGGTATGGGGAGCAGTACTTC
CASSVRTGYGEQYF
>TRBD1|TRBV7-9|TRBJ2-2|-
TGTGCCAGCAGCTCCCAAAACGACAGGGCCGCCGGGGAGCTGTTTTTT
CASSSQNDRAAGELFF
>-|TRBV4-1|TRBJ2-1|-
TGCGCCAGCAGCCTTCGAGGCGACTACAATGAGCAGTTCTTC
CASSLRGDYNEQFF
>TRBD1|TRBV7-8|TRBJ1-1|-
TGTGCCAGCAGCTTCACCCCTTGGGACAGGGTTTTAAACACTGAAGCTTTCTTT
CASSFTPWDRVLNTEAFF
>-|TRBV11-2|TRBJ1-1|-
TGTGCCAGCACCTATGGGGTCCAAGGAATAAGTGGGGAAGCTTTCTTT
CASTYGVQGISGEAFF
>TRBD1|TRBV7-9|TRBJ2-1|-
TGTGCCAGCAGTCATGCAGGGGGTTCCTACAATGAGCAGTTCTTC
CASSHAGGSYNEQFF
>TRBD2|TRBV7-2|TRBJ2-3|few
TGTGCCAGCAGCTTAGGGCTAGCGGGAGGGCAAACGCAGTATTTT
CASSLGLAGGQTQYF
>-|TRBV7-9|TRBJ2-3|-
TGTGCCAGCAGCGAAGACCTCTACAGGGAAGATACGCAGTATTTT
CASSEDLYREDTQYF
>-|TRBV20-1|TRBJ2-5|once
TGCAGCGCCCCGACAGGCCAAGAGAACCAGTACTTC
CSAPTGQENQYF
>-|TRBV7-2|TRBJ1-5|-
TGTGCCAGCAGCTTAATCGTTTTGAGGCGGGTATTGAGCAATCAGCCCCAGCATTTT
CASSLIVLRRVLSNQPQHF
>-|TRBV29-1|TRBJ2-7|-
TGCAGCGCAACTGAGGGGGGAGAGACCCGGTACTTC
CSATEGGETRYF
>-|TRBV6-6|TRBJ2-7|-
TGTGCCAGCAGTTACTCCGGCGACAGGCCCTACGAGCAGTACTTC
CASSYSGDRPYEQYF
>TRBD2|TRBV7-9|TRBJ2-1|few
TGTGCCAGCAGCCAACCGCGGACTAGCAGTAACAATGAGCAGTTCTTC
CASSQPRTSSNNEQFF
>TRBD1|TRBV10-3|TRBJ1-5|-
TGTGCCATCAGCAACGGGACAGGGAGCAATCAGCCCCAGCATTTT
CAISNGTGSNQPQHF
>TRBD1|TRBV11-2|TRBJ1-1|-
TGTGCCAGCAGATTAACAGGGGGCGACACTGAAGCTTTCTTT
CASRLTGGDTEAFF
>TRBD1|TRBV29-1|TRBJ2-7|few
TGCAGCGTTCTGGGACAGGGGGCACACGAGCAGTACTTC
CSVLGQGAHEQYF
>-|TRBV27|TRBJ2-2|-
TGTGCCAGCAGTTTAGCACCGCACACCGGGGAGCTGTTTTTT
CASSLAPHTGELFF
>-|TRBV29-1|TRBJ2-7|-
TGCAGCGTTGATTCCGCGGAGAGCTCCTACGAGCAGTACTTC
CSVDSAESSYEQYF
>-|TRBV27|TRBJ1-5|-
TGTGCCAGCAGCTCCGGCCGGGCGGATCAGCCCCAGCATTTT
CASSSGRADQPQHF
>-|TRBV25-1|TRBJ2-7|-
TGTGCCAGCAGTGTCGTCGACGAGCAGTACTTC
CASSVVDEQYF
>-|TRBV6-5|TRBJ2-1|-
TGTGCCAGCAGTTACGGTGGCATCTACAATGAGCAGTTCTTC
CASSYGGIYNEQFF
>-|TRBV12-3/TRBV12-4|TRBJ2-3|-
TGTGCCAGCAGTTGGGTGGGAGATACGCAGTATTTT
CASSWVGDTQYF
>-|TRBV10-3|TRBJ1-2|-
TGTGCCATCAGTCCCCTGAGCGACAGCCCGTTGGGAGGCTACACCTTC
CAISPLSDSPLGGYTF
>-|TRBV6-1|TRBJ2-7|-
TGTGCCAGCAGCCTGCTCCCCGGGACCAAGAGAAGCTACGAGCAGTACTTC
CASSLLPGTKRSYEQYF
>-|TRBV24-1|TRBJ2-1|-
TGTGCCACCAGTGAGGGTTTCAATGAGCAGTTCTTC
CATSEGFNEQFF
>TRBD2|TRBV29-1|TRBJ2-1|-
TGCAGCGTTGGGCGGGAGAAAGGTGAGCAGTTCTTC
CSVGREKGEQFF
>-|TRBV2|TRBJ1-2|-
TGTGCCGGCGGTCAGGGAGTTTCGAATGGCTACACCTTC
CAGGQGVSNGYTF
>TRBD2|TRBV7-9|TRBJ2-3|-
TGTGCCAGCAGCCCTCCCTTTGCGGGAGGGCCTCCAGATACGCAGTATTTT
CASSPPFAGGPPDTQYF
>-|TRBV29-1|TRBJ1-2|-
TGCAGCGTTGAGGAGGAGTTTTACACCTTC
CSVEEEFYTF
>TRBD2|TRBV13|TRBJ2-1|few
TGTGCCAGCAGCTCTGGGACTAGCGGGGGGCAGGAGAATGAGCAGTTCTTC
CASSSGTSGGQENEQFF
>-|TRBV5-1|TRBJ2-5|-
TGCGCCAGCAGCTGGACCGGCCAGCGGGAGACCCAGTACTTC
CASSWTGQRETQYF
>-|TRBV10-3|TRBJ2-1|few
TGTGCCATCTCTGAGGGGTACAATGAGCAGTTCTTC
CAISEGYNEQFF
>TRBD1|TRBV11-2|TRBJ2-5|once
TGTGCCAGCACCGATGCAAAGGGGGCTCGGGAGACCCAGTACTTC
CASTDAKGARETQYF